This T cell receptor (beta chain) originates from a study of identical twins. A universal primer site was created by template switching, with the cDNA bearing unique molecular identifiers. Using its own MiXCR run on the 5' RACE reads, TCRdb lists one record per CDR3 protein. The table has some 900,000 distinct CDR3 sequences, 9% to 15% seen once. The length of the CDR3 is 16 residues. Trimming removed 6 bases at V and 4 bases at J, with 21 bases between. The data were also submitted as part of a second study, on yellow fever vaccine responses in identical twins.

Sequencing input: PBMCs. The receptor comes from a woman aged 18-30 years in good health. The chain has TRBV12-3 or TRBV12-4 and TRBJ2-5, with no clear D. The CDR3 here is CASSPLPLSSGETQYF. The CDR3 DNA reads as TGTGCCAGCAGCCCACTTCCTCTTAGCTCGGGAGAGACCCAGTACTTC.